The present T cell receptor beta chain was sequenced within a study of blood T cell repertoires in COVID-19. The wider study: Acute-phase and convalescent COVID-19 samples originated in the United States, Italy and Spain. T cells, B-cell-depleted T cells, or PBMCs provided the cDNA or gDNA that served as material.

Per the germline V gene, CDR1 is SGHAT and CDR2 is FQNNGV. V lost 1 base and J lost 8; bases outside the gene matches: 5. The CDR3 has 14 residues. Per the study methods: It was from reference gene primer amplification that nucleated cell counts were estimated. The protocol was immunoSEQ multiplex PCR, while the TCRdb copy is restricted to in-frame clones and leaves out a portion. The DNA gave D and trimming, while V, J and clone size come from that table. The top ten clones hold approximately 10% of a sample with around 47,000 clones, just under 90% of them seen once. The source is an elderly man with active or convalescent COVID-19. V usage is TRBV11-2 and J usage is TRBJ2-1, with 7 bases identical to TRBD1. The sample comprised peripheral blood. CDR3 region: CASSLGQGFHEQFF. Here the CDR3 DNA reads TGTGCCAGCAGCTTAGGACAGGGTTTCCATGAGCAGTTCTTC.